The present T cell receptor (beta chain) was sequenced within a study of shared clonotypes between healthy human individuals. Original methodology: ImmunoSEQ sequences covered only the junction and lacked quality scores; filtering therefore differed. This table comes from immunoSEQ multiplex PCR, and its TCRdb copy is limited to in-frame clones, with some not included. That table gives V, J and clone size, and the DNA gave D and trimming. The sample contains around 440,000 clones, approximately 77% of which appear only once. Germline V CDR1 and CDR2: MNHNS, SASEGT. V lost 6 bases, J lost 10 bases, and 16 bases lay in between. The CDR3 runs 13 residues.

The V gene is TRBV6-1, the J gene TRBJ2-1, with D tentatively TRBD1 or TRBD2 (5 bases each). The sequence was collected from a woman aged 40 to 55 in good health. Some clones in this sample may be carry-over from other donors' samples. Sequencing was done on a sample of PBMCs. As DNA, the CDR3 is TGTGCCAGCAGACTCACAGGTTCGGGAGAGCAGTTCTTC. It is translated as CASRLTGSGEQFF.